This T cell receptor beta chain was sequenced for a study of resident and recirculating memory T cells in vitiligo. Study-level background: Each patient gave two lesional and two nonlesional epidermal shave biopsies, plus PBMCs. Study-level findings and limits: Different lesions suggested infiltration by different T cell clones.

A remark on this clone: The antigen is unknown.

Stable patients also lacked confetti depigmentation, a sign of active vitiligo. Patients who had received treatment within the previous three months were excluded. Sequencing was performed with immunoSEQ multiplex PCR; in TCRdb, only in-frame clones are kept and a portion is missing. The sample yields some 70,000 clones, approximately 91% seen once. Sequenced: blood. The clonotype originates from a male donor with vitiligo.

CDR3 DNA sequence: TGTGCCAGTAGCTTGTCGGGAGCGGCTAATGAAAAACTGTTTTTT. It is translated as CASSLSGAANEKLFF. The V gene is TRBV19, the J gene TRBJ1-4; D not resolved. CDR3 length: 15 residues. Trimming took 6 bases from V and 3 from J, leaving 14 bases between them. From germline, CDR1 is LNHDA and CDR2 SQIVND (reference sequence).